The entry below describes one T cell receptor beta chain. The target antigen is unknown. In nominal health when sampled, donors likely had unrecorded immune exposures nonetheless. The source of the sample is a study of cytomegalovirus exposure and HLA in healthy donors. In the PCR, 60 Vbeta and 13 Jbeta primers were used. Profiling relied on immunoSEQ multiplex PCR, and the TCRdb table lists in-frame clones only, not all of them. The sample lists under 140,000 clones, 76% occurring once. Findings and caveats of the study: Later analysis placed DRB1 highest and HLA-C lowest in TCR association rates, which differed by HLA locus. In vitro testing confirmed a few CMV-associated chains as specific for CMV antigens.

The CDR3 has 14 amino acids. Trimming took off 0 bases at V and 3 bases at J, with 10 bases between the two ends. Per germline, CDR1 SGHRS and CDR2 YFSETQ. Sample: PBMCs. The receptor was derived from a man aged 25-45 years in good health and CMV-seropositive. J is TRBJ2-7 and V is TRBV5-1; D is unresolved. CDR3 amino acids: CASSLGANRYEQYF. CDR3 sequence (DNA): TGCGCCAGCAGCTTGGGGGCTAATCGCTACGAGCAGTACTTC.